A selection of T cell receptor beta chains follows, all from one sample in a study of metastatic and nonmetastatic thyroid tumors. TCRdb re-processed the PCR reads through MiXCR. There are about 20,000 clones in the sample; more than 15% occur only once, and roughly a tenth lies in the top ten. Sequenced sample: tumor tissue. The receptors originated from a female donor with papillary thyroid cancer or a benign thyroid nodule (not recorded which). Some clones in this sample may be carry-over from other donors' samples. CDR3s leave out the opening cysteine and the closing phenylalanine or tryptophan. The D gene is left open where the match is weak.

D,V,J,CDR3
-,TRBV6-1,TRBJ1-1,ASAGDINTEAF
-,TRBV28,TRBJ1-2,ATWGRVGGYT
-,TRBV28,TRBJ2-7,ASSPVSSYEQY
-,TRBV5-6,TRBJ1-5,ASSGGDNQPQH
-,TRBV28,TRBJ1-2,ASSLNTRGLPYGYT
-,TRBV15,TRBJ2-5,ATSRGAEQETQY
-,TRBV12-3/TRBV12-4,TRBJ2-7,ASRTVGGSYEYY
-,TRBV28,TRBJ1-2,ASTNVRGYT
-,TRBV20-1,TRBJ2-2,SARVGGGRIGELF
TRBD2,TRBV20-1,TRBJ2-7,SASGLAGARLGEQY
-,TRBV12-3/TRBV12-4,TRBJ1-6,ASRSWSFTLH
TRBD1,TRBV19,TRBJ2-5,ASSVRTGAVGTQY
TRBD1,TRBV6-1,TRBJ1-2,ASRPDRVGYGYT
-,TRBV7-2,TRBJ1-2,ASSPLYQGYGYT
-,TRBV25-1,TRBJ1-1,ASTGHLNTEAF
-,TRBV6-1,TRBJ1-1,ASSLQLGTNEAF